Listed below are T cell receptor beta chains from one sample, sequenced in a study of OX40 agonist ivuxolimab in advanced cancers. Libraries were prepared by immunoSEQ multiplex PCR; TCRdb keeps only in-frame clonotypes and omits some of them. The sample holds about 81,000 clones, roughly four fifths seen once. Sample: CD4+ or CD8+ T cells sorted from blood, taken in a trial of the OX40 agonist ivuxolimab. These receptors all come from an adult with an advanced solid tumor such as melanoma, head and neck, liver or kidney cancer. The CDR3 runs from the conserved cysteine through the conserved F or W. Each record gives: J gene, D gene, V gene, CDR3 length, clone size, CDR3 protein, CDR3 DNA. The D gene is left open where the match is weak. Expanded clones are given a class, and other clones once, few, many or no size at all.

J gene: TRBJ1-1
D gene: -
V gene: TRBV9
CDR3 length: 14
clone size: once
CDR3 protein: CASSVGPENTEAFF
CDR3 DNA: TGTGCCAGCAGCGTAGGTCCAGAGAACACTGAAGCTTTCTTT

J gene: TRBJ2-7
D gene: TRBD1
V gene: TRBV18
CDR3 length: 14
clone size: -
CDR3 protein: CASSPPGQPYEQYF
CDR3 DNA: TGTGCCAGCTCACCGCCGGGACAGCCCTACGAGCAGTACTTC

J gene: TRBJ1-2
D gene: -
V gene: TRBV27
CDR3 length: 13
clone size: -
CDR3 protein: CASSFGTNYGYTF
CDR3 DNA: TGTGCCAGCAGTTTTGGGACTAACTATGGCTACACCTTC

J gene: TRBJ1-6
D gene: -
V gene: TRBV27
CDR3 length: 18
clone size: -
CDR3 protein: CASSLSSSVIGENSPLHF
CDR3 DNA: TGTGCCAGCAGTTTATCGTCCTCAGTTATAGGGGAGAATTCACCCCTCCACTTT

J gene: TRBJ1-5
D gene: -
V gene: TRBV19
CDR3 length: 14
clone size: -
CDR3 protein: CASSESGGRQPQHF
CDR3 DNA: TGTGCCAGTAGTGAGTCGGGGGGCAGGCAGCCCCAGCATTTT

J gene: TRBJ1-6
D gene: -
V gene: TRBV30
CDR3 length: 14
clone size: -
CDR3 protein: CAWTGNSRISPLHF
CDR3 DNA: TGTGCCTGGACGGGGAACAGCAGGATTTCACCCCTCCACTTT

J gene: TRBJ2-4
D gene: -
V gene: TRBV5-1
CDR3 length: 15
clone size: -
CDR3 protein: CASSIDSLAKNIQYF
CDR3 DNA: TGCGCCAGCAGCATAGACAGCTTAGCCAAAAACATTCAGTACTTC

J gene: TRBJ1-4
D gene: -
V gene: TRBV9
CDR3 length: 14
clone size: -
CDR3 protein: CASSVEGFKGKLFF
CDR3 DNA: TGTGCCAGCAGCGTAGAGGGATTTAAGGGAAAACTGTTTTTT

J gene: TRBJ2-1
D gene: -
V gene: TRBV4-2
CDR3 length: 15
clone size: -
CDR3 protein: CASSQAAGRYNEQFF
CDR3 DNA: TGTGCCAGCAGCCAAGCGGCAGGTCGGTACAATGAGCAGTTCTTC

J gene: TRBJ1-4
D gene: -
V gene: TRBV27
CDR3 length: 13
clone size: -
CDR3 protein: CASRKLGDEKLFF
CDR3 DNA: TGTGCCAGCAGGAAATTAGGTGATGAAAAACTGTTTTTT

J gene: TRBJ1-5
D gene: -
V gene: TRBV28
CDR3 length: 14
clone size: -
CDR3 protein: CASSLGSGNQPQHF
CDR3 DNA: TGTGCCAGCAGTTTAGGGTCTGGCAATCAGCCCCAGCATTTT

J gene: TRBJ1-2
D gene: -
V gene: TRBV6-1
CDR3 length: 15
clone size: -
CDR3 protein: CASSEGPAGNYGYTF
CDR3 DNA: TGTGCCAGCAGTGAAGGTCCGGCAGGGAACTATGGCTACACCTTC

J gene: TRBJ1-6
D gene: -
V gene: TRBV28
CDR3 length: 13
clone size: -
CDR3 protein: CASITGWGSALHF
CDR3 DNA: TGTGCCAGCATTACCGGATGGGGCTCAGCCCTCCACTTT

J gene: TRBJ1-3
D gene: -
V gene: TRBV19
CDR3 length: 14
clone size: -
CDR3 protein: CASSAGSSGNTIYF
CDR3 DNA: TGTGCCAGTAGTGCGGGAAGCTCTGGAAACACCATATATTTT

J gene: TRBJ1-2
D gene: TRBD1
V gene: TRBV5-1
CDR3 length: 14
clone size: -
CDR3 protein: CASSADRGRGGYTF
CDR3 DNA: TGCGCCAGCAGCGCGGACAGGGGCCGGGGTGGCTACACCTTC

J gene: TRBJ2-7
D gene: TRBD2
V gene: TRBV4-1
CDR3 length: 17
clone size: -
CDR3 protein: CASSLKPPGLAGVEQYF
CDR3 DNA: TGCGCCAGCAGCCTGAAACCGCCGGGACTAGCGGGAGTCGAGCAGTACTTC

J gene: TRBJ1-2
D gene: -
V gene: TRBV7-2
CDR3 length: 13
clone size: -
CDR3 protein: CASSLGPDYGYTF
CDR3 DNA: TGTGCCAGCAGCTTAGGTCCGGACTATGGCTACACCTTC

J gene: TRBJ1-5
D gene: TRBD1
V gene: TRBV6-5
CDR3 length: 15
clone size: -
CDR3 protein: CASRRTGTGLQPQHF
CDR3 DNA: TGTGCCAGCAGGCGAACCGGGACAGGGCTTCAGCCCCAGCATTTT

J gene: TRBJ2-7
D gene: -
V gene: TRBV6-5
CDR3 length: 15
clone size: once
CDR3 protein: CASSYSRDGAYEQYF
CDR3 DNA: TGTGCCAGCAGTTACTCGCGGGACGGGGCCTACGAGCAGTACTTC

J gene: TRBJ2-4
D gene: -
V gene: TRBV4-1
CDR3 length: 14
clone size: few
CDR3 protein: CASSQATERDIQYF
CDR3 DNA: TGCGCCAGCAGCCAAGCCACCGAACGGGACATTCAGTACTTC

J gene: TRBJ2-1
D gene: TRBD2
V gene: TRBV7-3
CDR3 length: 17
clone size: -
CDR3 protein: CASSLHQREGLSNEQFF
CDR3 DNA: TGTGCCAGCAGCTTACATCAGCGGGAGGGCCTTTCGAATGAGCAGTTCTTC

J gene: TRBJ2-5
D gene: TRBD1
V gene: TRBV6-5
CDR3 length: 15
clone size: -
CDR3 protein: CASSPWTGGPVGQYF
CDR3 DNA: TGTGCCAGCAGTCCATGGACAGGGGGCCCTGTGGGTCAGTACTTC

J gene: TRBJ2-3
D gene: -
V gene: TRBV11-1
CDR3 length: 16
clone size: -
CDR3 protein: CASSLGNYYHTDTQYF
CDR3 DNA: TGTGCCAGCAGCTTAGGAAACTACTACCACACAGATACGCAGTATTTT

J gene: TRBJ2-3
D gene: TRBD2
V gene: TRBV10-1
CDR3 length: 18
clone size: -
CDR3 protein: CASTAAVLAEGETDTQYF
CDR3 DNA: TGCGCCAGCACCGCGGCCGTACTAGCGGAGGGGGAAACAGATACGCAGTATTTT

J gene: TRBJ1-1
D gene: -
V gene: TRBV13
CDR3 length: 17
clone size: -
CDR3 protein: CASSAPQGPKMNTEAFF
CDR3 DNA: TGTGCCAGCAGCGCGCCCCAAGGGCCTAAGATGAACACTGAAGCTTTCTTT

J gene: TRBJ1-6
D gene: -
V gene: TRBV4-3
CDR3 length: 19
clone size: -
CDR3 protein: CASSQDRGGKRSYNSPLHF
CDR3 DNA: TGCGCCAGCAGCCAAGATCGTGGCGGGAAGCGATCCTATAATTCACCCCTCCACTTT

J gene: TRBJ1-1
D gene: -
V gene: TRBV10-2
CDR3 length: 13
clone size: -
CDR3 protein: CASSEAGNTEAFF
CDR3 DNA: TGCGCCAGCAGTGAGGCGGGGAACACTGAAGCTTTCTTT

J gene: TRBJ2-3
D gene: TRBD2
V gene: TRBV5-4
CDR3 length: 14
clone size: -
CDR3 protein: CASNSGTSGDTQYF
CDR3 DNA: TGTGCCAGCAACAGCGGGACTTCGGGAGATACGCAGTATTTT

J gene: TRBJ2-2
D gene: -
V gene: TRBV19
CDR3 length: 13
clone size: few
CDR3 protein: CATADSNTGELFF
CDR3 DNA: TGTGCCACCGCGGACAGTAACACCGGGGAGCTGTTTTTT

J gene: TRBJ2-5
D gene: TRBD2
V gene: TRBV2
CDR3 length: 15
clone size: -
CDR3 protein: CASRVLAVIQETQYF
CDR3 DNA: TGTGCCAGCAGGGTACTAGCGGTGATTCAAGAGACCCAGTACTTC

J gene: TRBJ1-4
D gene: TRBD1
V gene: TRBV5-1
CDR3 length: 15
clone size: -
CDR3 protein: CASSLSGQGVEKLFF
CDR3 DNA: TGCGCCAGCAGCTTATCCGGACAGGGTGTTGAAAAACTGTTTTTT

J gene: TRBJ2-5
D gene: -
V gene: TRBV6-1
CDR3 length: 10
clone size: -
CDR3 protein: CASWEETQYF
CDR3 DNA: TGTGCCAGCTGGGAGGAGACCCAGTACTTC

J gene: TRBJ1-2
D gene: TRBD1
V gene: TRBV7-6
CDR3 length: 12
clone size: few
CDR3 protein: CAASGTGDGYTF
CDR3 DNA: TGTGCCGCCTCGGGGACAGGGGACGGCTACACCTTC

J gene: TRBJ1-1
D gene: -
V gene: TRBV5-1
CDR3 length: 15
clone size: -
CDR3 protein: CASSRAGGMGTEAFF
CDR3 DNA: TGCGCCAGCAGCCGCGCCGGGGGGATGGGCACTGAAGCTTTCTTT

J gene: TRBJ1-4
D gene: -
V gene: TRBV4-2
CDR3 length: 15
clone size: -
CDR3 protein: CASSQDRQASEKLFF
CDR3 DNA: TGTGCCAGCAGCCAAGACCGACAGGCGTCTGAAAAACTGTTTTTT

J gene: TRBJ2-6
D gene: -
V gene: TRBV28
CDR3 length: 16
clone size: once
CDR3 protein: CASSLLSFSGANVLTF
CDR3 DNA: TGTGCCAGCAGTTTATTGAGCTTTTCGGGGGCCAACGTCCTGACTTTC

J gene: TRBJ2-3
D gene: TRBD2
V gene: TRBV7-2
CDR3 length: 17
clone size: few
CDR3 protein: CASSLGTSGRVADTQYF
CDR3 DNA: TGTGCCAGCAGCTTGGGGACTAGCGGGAGAGTCGCAGATACGCAGTATTTT

J gene: TRBJ1-1
D gene: -
V gene: TRBV5-1
CDR3 length: 15
clone size: -
CDR3 protein: CASSLATGLNTEAFF
CDR3 DNA: TGCGCCAGCAGCTTGGCCACAGGGCTCAACACTGAAGCTTTCTTT